This entry lists 20 T cell receptor beta chains sequenced from one sample in a study of cytotoxic CD8 clonotypes in ibrutinib-treated CLL. The repertoire was sequenced with immunoSEQ multiplex PCR; TCRdb's copy has only in-frame clones and lacks some. In the table there are over 120,000 clones, 79% of which are singletons. The sequencing here drew on PBMCs, taken after 12 months of ibrutinib treatment. The receptors were sampled from a human donor with chronic lymphocytic leukemia.

The V and J genes are TRBV7-9 and TRBJ1-2, with 7 bases identical to TRBD1. The ends lost 3 bases at V and 2 bases at J; junction bases unmatched: 3. The CDR3 consists of 14 residues. Germline loops: CDR1 SEHNR, CDR2 FQNEAQ (reference sequence). CDR3 amino acids: CASSFATGNYGYTF. The CDR3 nucleotides are TGTGCCAGCAGCTTCGCGACAGGGAACTATGGCTACACCTTC.

The chain uses TRBV7-9 and TRBJ2-2; the D gene is possibly TRBD1 (5 bases). Per germline, CDR1 SEHNR and CDR2 FQNEAQ (reference sequence). The germline V and J ends were trimmed by 5 bases and 10 bases, with 20 bases remaining between them. The CDR3 has 15 residues. CDR3 DNA sequence: TGTGCCAGCAGCGATCAGGGCCCGCCCCAGGAGGAGCTGTTTTTT. This gives the protein CASSDQGPPQEELFF.

The V call is TRBV7-2, the J call TRBJ2-1; 9 nucleotides align to TRBD1. V shed 2 bases and J 8 bases; nucleotides not matched to a gene: 7. The germline V gene encodes CDR1 SGHTA and CDR2 FQGNSA. The length of the CDR3 is 15 residues. CDR3 DNA: TGTGCCAGCAGCTTACGGGGACAGGGAATCGATGAGCAGTTCTTC. Translated, it gives CASSLRGQGIDEQFF.

This clone was seen more than once but under ten times. The chain couples TRBV28 to TRBJ1-1; 8 bases fit TRBD1. The CDR3 is 18 residues long. Unmatched junction bases numbered 11, after V lost 1 base and J lost 1 base. The germline CDR1 and CDR2 sequences are MDHEN and SYDVKM. CDR3 region: CASSLSVGQDLRNTEAFF. The CDR3 bases are TGTGCCAGCAGTTTATCGGTGGGACAGGACTTGAGGAACACTGAAGCTTTCTTT.

The gene calls are TRBV28 and TRBJ2-6; 10 bases are a match to TRBD1. Germline CDR1 is MDHEN and CDR2 is SYDVKM. This CDR3 has 15 residues. The CDR3 DNA sequence: TGTGCACACCGGGACAGGGGACCTGGGGCCAACGTCCTGACTTTC. Translation gives CAHRDRGPGANVLTF.

The rearrangement uses TRBV9 and TRBJ2-5, with D possibly being TRBD2 (5 bases). V lost 7 bases and J lost 6, with 16 bases in between. Germline V CDR1 and CDR2: SGDLS, YYNGEE. CDR3 length: 13 residues. The CDR3 DNA reads as TGTGCCAGCGGCACCGACCCGGGGAAGACCCAGTACTTC. Its protein is CASGTDPGKTQYF. Supplemented by reference TRBV9 and TRBJ2-5, the full variable domain reads DSGVTQTPKHLITATGQRVTLRCSPRSGDLSVYWYQQSLDQGLQFLIQYYNGEERAKGNILERFSAQQFPDLHSELNLSSLELGDSALYFCASGTDPGKTQYFGPGTRLLVL.

This clone was recorded once. The chain combines TRBV6-1 with TRBJ2-7, with 10 bases fitting TRBD1. With 3 bases clipped from V and 3 bases from J, the junction kept 5 bases outside the gene matches. This CDR3 spans 15 amino acids. Germline assignment: CDR1 MNHNS and CDR2 SASEGT. In nucleotides, the CDR3 is TGTGCCAGCAGTGAGACCGGGACAGGGGTCTACGAGCAGTACTTC. Protein product: CASSETGTGVYEQYF.

This chain joins TRBV11-3 and TRBJ2-3; tentatively, D is TRBD2 (6 bases). The CDR3 loop spans 14 amino acids. Trimming shortened V by 6 bases and J by 0 bases, and 10 bases separated the two germline ends. Germline values: CDR1 SGHNT, CDR2 YENEEA. DNA for the CDR3: TGTGCCAGCAGGGGACTGTTAAGCACAGATACGCAGTATTTT. Translated, it gives CASRGLLSTDTQYF.

CDR3 loop: CATTRGYEQYF. CDR3 nucleotides: TGTGCCACCACCCGGGGGTACGAGCAGTACTTC. V is TRBV6-5 and J is TRBJ2-7; D may be TRBD2 (6 bases). V lost 10 bases, J lost 4 bases, and 11 bases lay in between. The germline gives CDR1 MNHEY, CDR2 SVGAGI. CDR3 length equals 11 residues.

The rearrangement joins TRBV27 to TRBJ2-5; TRBD2 agrees at 15 bases. Germline CDR1 is MNHEY and CDR2 is SMNVEV (reference sequence). CDR3 size: 17 residues. Trimming removed 5 bases from V and 4 bases from J; junction bases left unmatched: 8. The DNA for the CDR3 is TGTGCCAGCAGTCCATGGACTAGCGGGAGGGCACGAGAGACCCAGTACTTC. It translates to CASSPWTSGRARETQYF.

This chain connects TRBV7-2 to TRBJ2-3; 9 bases are a match to TRBD2. Germline CDR1 is SGHTA and CDR2 is FQGNSA. V trimming: 1 base; J trimming: 0 bases; junction bases outside the gene matches: 2. The CDR3 contains 16 residues. CDR3 coding DNA: TGTGCCAGCAGCTTAGGACTAGCGGCTAGCACAGATACGCAGTATTTT. Encoded protein: CASSLGLAASTDTQYF. Full variable domain (rest looked up from reference TRBV7-2 and TRBJ2-3): GAGVSQSPSNKVTEKGKDVELRCDPISGHTALYWYRQSLGQGLEFLIYFQGNSAPDKSGLPSDRFSAERTGGSVSTLTIQRTQQEDSAVYLCASSLGLAASTDTQYFGPGTRLTVL.

The V gene is TRBV7-2, the J gene TRBJ2-1, with D possibly TRBD2 on 6 matching bases. Germline V gene data show CDR1 as SGHTA and CDR2 as FQGNSA. V gave up 0 bases and J gave up 3 bases, with 9 bases separating them. The CDR3 has 15 residues. CDR3 coding DNA: TGTGCCAGCAGCTTAGCTGGGGGGTTCTACAATGAGCAGTTCTTC. Translation gives CASSLAGGFYNEQFF.

In its sample, this clone was seen a few times. V is TRBV4-1 and J is TRBJ2-1; TRBD1 agrees at 7 bases. The CDR3 spans 16 residues. Losses at the gene ends were 1 base for V and 6 bases for J; bases not matched to a gene: 9. The germline gives CDR1 MGHRA, CDR2 YSYEKL. The CDR3 DNA reads TGCGCCAGCAGCCAAGGACAGGGTAAAGAGGCCAATGAGCAGTTCTTC. This translates into CASSQGQGKEANEQFF.

CDR3 amino acids: CASSPNHGSGELFF. CDR3 bases: TGTGCCAGCTCACCGAATCATGGGTCCGGGGAGCTGTTTTTT. The chain couples TRBV18 to TRBJ2-2; no firm D call. This CDR3 has 14 residues. V shed 3 bases and J shed 6 bases, with 11 bases lying between them. CDR1 and CDR2 from the germline V gene are KGHSH and LQKENI.

This clone was counted once. The chain combines TRBV11-3 with TRBJ2-3; 10 bases line up with TRBD2. This CDR3 comprises 16 residues. CDR1 is SGHNT, CDR2 YENEEA, per germline. V was pared by 5 bases and J by 2 bases, with 7 bases of the junction left unmatched. The CDR3 here is CASSASGTSDTDTQYF. For the CDR3, the DNA is TGTGCCAGCAGCGCCTCCGGGACTAGCGACACAGATACGCAGTATTTT.

This clone occurred a few times. The chain combines TRBV28 with TRBJ2-4; no clear D. The germline V gene has CDR1 MDHEN and CDR2 SYDVKM. This CDR3 contains 15 residues. V was clipped by 4 bases and J by 0 bases, with 10 bases between them. Written as DNA, the CDR3 is TGTGCCAGCAGTTCCCCATCGGTAGCCAAAAACATTCAGTACTTC. Translation gives CASSSPSVAKNIQYF.

The genes are TRBV2 and TRBJ1-3, with D tentatively TRBD1 (5 bases). V lost 5 bases to trimming and J lost 1 base, with 15 bases between them. CDR1 and CDR2 from the germline V gene are SNHLY and FYNNEI. This CDR3 is 16 amino acids long. Here the CDR3 DNA reads TGTGCCAGCAGTCGTCTCAGGGTTGAATCTGGAAACACCATATATTTT. The encoded protein is CASSRLRVESGNTIYF.

V gene TRBV9 combines with J gene TRBJ2-1; D is unclear. Trimming took 0 bases from V and 1 from J, leaving 8 bases between them. Germline assignment: CDR1 SGDLS and CDR2 YYNGEE. The CDR3 consists of 15 residues. CDR3 sequence: CASSVDPTSYNEQFF. The DNA of the CDR3 is TGTGCCAGCAGCGTAGATCCCACATCCTACAATGAGCAGTTCTTC.

The chain links TRBV18 to TRBJ2-2; no definite D call. V was clipped by 5 bases and J by 4 bases, with 11 bases between them. Germline CDR1 is KGHSH and CDR2 is LQKENI. The CDR3 sequence is 14 residues long. Here the CDR3 reads CASSMGLTTGELFF. The CDR3 nucleotides are TGTGCCAGCTCAATGGGCCTAACCACCGGGGAGCTGTTTTTT.

The genes are TRBV9 and TRBJ2-1; 9 bases match TRBD2. The CDR3 is made up of 17 amino acids. From germline, CDR1 is SGDLS and CDR2 YYNGEE. J gave up 4 bases and V 0 bases, and 8 bases lay outside the gene matches. Here the CDR3 DNA reads TGTGCCAGCAGCGTAGCTACCCTAGCGGGAATATACAATGAGCAGTTCTTC. Its protein is CASSVATLAGIYNEQFF.